These T cell receptor beta chains were read from a single sample in a study of T cells after yellow fever vaccination. TCRdb re-called the 5' RACE reads with MiXCR, one entry per CDR3 protein. The sample lists some 550,000 distinct CDR3 sequences, 19% occurring once. The specimen was PBMCs, collected 15 days after the yellow fever booster vaccination. The receptor source for this set is a man aged 25-40 years who received the YFV17D yellow fever vaccine. The CDR3 runs from the conserved cysteine through the conserved F or W. Each record gives: clone size, J gene, V gene, D gene, CDR3 protein, CDR3 DNA. D genes are given only for firm matches. Clone size is shown for a subset of rows, as once, few, many or a class of expanded clone.

clone_size: few
j_call: TRBJ1-1
v_call: TRBV20-1
d_call: .
cdr3_aa: CSARAGAVTEAFF
cdr3_nt: TGCAGTGCTAGGGCGGGCGCGGTCACTGAAGCTTTCTTT

clone_size: .
j_call: TRBJ2-1
v_call: TRBV6-1
d_call: .
cdr3_aa: CASSPPSGLRDEQFF
cdr3_nt: TGTGCCAGCAGCCCCCCCAGCGGCCTACGGGATGAGCAGTTCTTC

clone_size: many
j_call: TRBJ1-4
v_call: TRBV4-3
d_call: .
cdr3_aa: CASSQDRGGTEEKLFF
cdr3_nt: TGCGCCAGCAGCCAAGATCGGGGCGGGACGGAGGAAAAACTGTTTTTT

clone_size: .
j_call: TRBJ2-1
v_call: TRBV15
d_call: .
cdr3_aa: CATSRDWGKDNEQFF
cdr3_nt: TGTGCCACCAGCAGAGATTGGGGGAAGGACAATGAGCAGTTCTTC

clone_size: few
j_call: TRBJ1-3
v_call: TRBV9
d_call: .
cdr3_aa: CASWGGTGNTIYF
cdr3_nt: TGTGCAAGTTGGGGAGGGACTGGAAACACCATATATTTT

clone_size: .
j_call: TRBJ2-2
v_call: TRBV7-7
d_call: .
cdr3_aa: CASSRLITGELFF
cdr3_nt: TGTGCTAGCAGCAGACTAATCACCGGGGAGCTGTTTTTT

clone_size: many
j_call: TRBJ2-1
v_call: TRBV12-3/TRBV12-4
d_call: .
cdr3_aa: CASSLAGSAEQFF
cdr3_nt: TGTGCCAGCAGTTTAGCGGGTAGCGCTGAGCAGTTCTTC

clone_size: .
j_call: TRBJ2-7
v_call: TRBV7-8
d_call: TRBD2
cdr3_aa: CASSLGVPGLAGVLRYEQYF
cdr3_nt: TGTGCCAGCAGCTTAGGGGTCCCGGGACTAGCGGGAGTTCTCCGCTACGAGCAGTACTTC

clone_size: few
j_call: TRBJ2-1
v_call: TRBV27
d_call: TRBD2
cdr3_aa: CASSLLGAGGSYNEQFF
cdr3_nt: TGTGCCAGCAGCCTCTTGGGAGCGGGAGGCTCCTACAATGAGCAGTTCTTC

clone_size: .
j_call: TRBJ2-4
v_call: TRBV2
d_call: .
cdr3_aa: CASSFAGNQYF
cdr3_nt: TGTGCCAGCAGCTTCGCGGGTAATCAGTACTTC

clone_size: .
j_call: TRBJ2-3
v_call: TRBV12-3/TRBV12-4
d_call: TRBD2
cdr3_aa: CASSTTLLAVVTDTQYF
cdr3_nt: TGTGCCAGCAGTACCACATTACTAGCGGTTGTAACAGATACGCAGTATTTT

clone_size: .
j_call: TRBJ2-3
v_call: TRBV7-9
d_call: TRBD2
cdr3_aa: CASSSRGSREGTQYF
cdr3_nt: TGTGCCAGCAGCTCCCGAGGCTCTCGGGAGGGTACGCAGTATTTT

clone_size: .
j_call: TRBJ2-7
v_call: TRBV20-1
d_call: .
cdr3_aa: CSADPGSGEQYF
cdr3_nt: TGCAGCGCGGACCCGGGCTCGGGCGAGCAGTACTTC

clone_size: .
j_call: TRBJ2-7
v_call: TRBV5-6
d_call: .
cdr3_aa: CASSKDTTYEQYF
cdr3_nt: TGTGCCAGCAGCAAGGACACGACTTACGAGCAGTACTTC

clone_size: many
j_call: TRBJ2-7
v_call: TRBV20-1
d_call: .
cdr3_aa: CSASSSYEQYF
cdr3_nt: TGCAGTGCTTCATCCTCCTACGAGCAGTACTTC

clone_size: few
j_call: TRBJ2-3
v_call: TRBV6-1
d_call: TRBD2
cdr3_aa: CASSIGAGAPDTQYF
cdr3_nt: TGTGCCAGCAGCATTGGGGCGGGAGCACCAGATACGCAGTATTTT

clone_size: .
j_call: TRBJ2-5
v_call: TRBV5-4
d_call: TRBD1
cdr3_aa: CASSGDRKGRETQYF
cdr3_nt: TGTGCCAGCAGCGGGGACAGGAAGGGCCGAGAGACCCAGTACTTC

clone_size: many
j_call: TRBJ1-2
v_call: TRBV7-3
d_call: .
cdr3_aa: CASSLTGTNYGYTF
cdr3_nt: TGTGCCAGCAGCTTAACAGGGACTAACTATGGCTACACCTTC

clone_size: .
j_call: TRBJ2-1
v_call: TRBV12-3/TRBV12-4
d_call: .
cdr3_aa: CASSRVGEQFF
cdr3_nt: TGTGCCAGCAGTAGAGTGGGTGAGCAGTTCTTC

clone_size: .
j_call: TRBJ2-1
v_call: TRBV3-1
d_call: TRBD2
cdr3_aa: CASSQGAGGHNEQFF
cdr3_nt: TGTGCCAGCAGCCAAGGAGCGGGGGGGCACAATGAGCAGTTCTTC

clone_size: few
j_call: TRBJ1-6
v_call: TRBV28
d_call: TRBD1
cdr3_aa: CASTPIDRDNSPLHF
cdr3_nt: TGTGCCAGCACCCCTATCGACAGGGACAATTCACCCCTCCACTTT

clone_size: .
j_call: TRBJ1-1
v_call: TRBV30
d_call: TRBD1
cdr3_aa: CAWSRKAGQGFRTNTEAFF
cdr3_nt: TGTGCCTGGAGTCGGAAGGCGGGACAGGGTTTCAGGACGAACACTGAAGCTTTCTTT

clone_size: few
j_call: TRBJ2-7
v_call: TRBV6-2/TRBV6-3
d_call: TRBD2
cdr3_aa: CASSRAGPSMEQYF
cdr3_nt: TGTGCCAGCAGCCGAGCGGGACCTTCTATGGAGCAGTACTTC

clone_size: .
j_call: TRBJ2-7
v_call: TRBV20-1
d_call: TRBD1
cdr3_aa: CSAQNPGQGYEQYF
cdr3_nt: TGCAGTGCACAGAATCCGGGACAGGGCTACGAGCAGTACTTC

clone_size: .
j_call: TRBJ2-6
v_call: TRBV7-6
d_call: .
cdr3_aa: CASSLAQGSGANVLTF
cdr3_nt: TGTGCCAGCAGCTTAGCACAGGGTTCTGGGGCCAACGTCCTGACTTTC

clone_size: .
j_call: TRBJ2-1
v_call: TRBV6-5
d_call: .
cdr3_aa: CASSYASRDEQFF
cdr3_nt: TGTGCCAGCAGTTACGCCTCTCGCGATGAGCAGTTCTTC

clone_size: .
j_call: TRBJ2-2
v_call: TRBV20-1
d_call: TRBD2
cdr3_aa: CSARDTPGGGAGELFF
cdr3_nt: TGCAGTGCTAGAGATACCCCGGGAGGAGGGGCCGGGGAGCTGTTTTTT

clone_size: many
j_call: TRBJ1-2
v_call: TRBV4-3
d_call: TRBD1
cdr3_aa: CASRMTGQYGYTF
cdr3_nt: TGCGCCAGCAGAATGACAGGGCAATATGGCTACACCTTC

clone_size: few
j_call: TRBJ2-1
v_call: TRBV27
d_call: .
cdr3_aa: CASSLGETTPYNEQFF
cdr3_nt: TGTGCCAGCAGTTTAGGTGAGACTACCCCCTACAATGAGCAGTTCTTC

clone_size: few
j_call: TRBJ1-5
v_call: TRBV20-1
d_call: TRBD1
cdr3_aa: CSAYRGYNQPQHF
cdr3_nt: TGCAGTGCTTACAGGGGCTACAATCAGCCCCAGCATTTT

clone_size: .
j_call: TRBJ1-4
v_call: TRBV12-3/TRBV12-4
d_call: .
cdr3_aa: CASSHRRDNEKLFF
cdr3_nt: TGTGCCAGCAGTCACCGCCGGGACAATGAAAAACTGTTTTTT

clone_size: few
j_call: TRBJ2-7
v_call: TRBV24-1
d_call: .
cdr3_aa: CATSDGGKNYEQYF
cdr3_nt: TGTGCCACCAGTGATGGAGGAAAGAACTACGAGCAGTACTTC

clone_size: .
j_call: TRBJ2-7
v_call: TRBV19
d_call: .
cdr3_aa: CASRPDEHYEQYF
cdr3_nt: TGTGCCAGTAGACCTGATGAGCACTACGAGCAGTACTTC

clone_size: few
j_call: TRBJ2-4
v_call: TRBV12-3/TRBV12-4
d_call: .
cdr3_aa: CASSEGLPNIQYF
cdr3_nt: TGTGCCAGCAGTGAAGGACTTCCAAACATTCAGTACTTC

clone_size: .
j_call: TRBJ2-5
v_call: TRBV6-1
d_call: TRBD1
cdr3_aa: CASSEQGASQETQYF
cdr3_nt: TGTGCCAGCAGTGAACAGGGGGCCAGCCAAGAGACCCAGTACTTC

clone_size: .
j_call: TRBJ1-5
v_call: TRBV6-4
d_call: .
cdr3_aa: CASSGEGGNQPQHF
cdr3_nt: TGTGCCAGCAGTGGGGAGGGCGGCAATCAGCCCCAGCATTTT

clone_size: .
j_call: TRBJ2-1
v_call: TRBV6-2/TRBV6-3
d_call: TRBD2
cdr3_aa: CASRESGRAYNEQFF
cdr3_nt: TGTGCCAGCAGAGAGAGCGGGAGGGCCTACAATGAGCAGTTCTTC

clone_size: few
j_call: TRBJ2-5
v_call: TRBV20-1
d_call: .
cdr3_aa: CSASFRERSETQYF
cdr3_nt: TGCAGTGCTAGCTTCCGGGAGCGAAGCGAGACCCAGTACTTC